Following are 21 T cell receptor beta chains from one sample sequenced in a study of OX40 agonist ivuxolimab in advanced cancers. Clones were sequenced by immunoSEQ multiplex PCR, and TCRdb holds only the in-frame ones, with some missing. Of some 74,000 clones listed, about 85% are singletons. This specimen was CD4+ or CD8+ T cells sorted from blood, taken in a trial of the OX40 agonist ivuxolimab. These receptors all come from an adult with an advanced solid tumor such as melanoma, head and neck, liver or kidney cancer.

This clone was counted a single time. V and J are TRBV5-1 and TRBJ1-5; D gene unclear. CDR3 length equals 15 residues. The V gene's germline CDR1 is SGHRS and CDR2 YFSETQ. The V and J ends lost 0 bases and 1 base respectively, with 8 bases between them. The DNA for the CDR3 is TGCGCCAGCAGCTTGGATCCGGCAAGCAATCAGCCCCAGCATTTT. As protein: CASSLDPASNQPQHF.

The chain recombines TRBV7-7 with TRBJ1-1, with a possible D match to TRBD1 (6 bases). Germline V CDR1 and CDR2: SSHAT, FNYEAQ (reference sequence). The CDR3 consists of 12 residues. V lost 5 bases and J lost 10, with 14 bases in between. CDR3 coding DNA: TGTGCCAGCAGCCCGGCGGGGGGCCCAGCTTTCTTT. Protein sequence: CASSPAGGPAFF.

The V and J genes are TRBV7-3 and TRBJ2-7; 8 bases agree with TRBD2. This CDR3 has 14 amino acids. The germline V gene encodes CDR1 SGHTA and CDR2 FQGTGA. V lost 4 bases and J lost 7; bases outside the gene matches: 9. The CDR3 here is CASSSGLDGAEQYF. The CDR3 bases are TGTGCCAGCAGCTCGGGACTAGATGGGGCGGAGCAGTACTTC.

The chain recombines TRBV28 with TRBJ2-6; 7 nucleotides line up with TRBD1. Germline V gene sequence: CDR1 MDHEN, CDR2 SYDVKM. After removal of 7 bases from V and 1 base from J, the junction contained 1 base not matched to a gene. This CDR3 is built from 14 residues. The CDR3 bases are TGTGCCAGCAAGGACAGGTCTGGGGCCAACGTCCTGACTTTC. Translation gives CASKDRSGANVLTF. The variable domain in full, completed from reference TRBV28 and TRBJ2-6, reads DVKVTQSSRYLVKRTGEKVFLECVQDMDHENMFWYRQDPGLGLRLIYFSYDVKMKEKGDIPEGYSVSREKKERFSLILESASTNQTSMYLCASKDRSGANVLTFGAGSRLTVL.

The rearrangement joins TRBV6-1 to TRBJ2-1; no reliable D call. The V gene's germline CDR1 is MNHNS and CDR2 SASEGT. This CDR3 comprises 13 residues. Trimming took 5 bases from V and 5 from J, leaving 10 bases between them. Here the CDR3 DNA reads TGTGCCAGCAGTAACACACGGAACAATGAGCAGTTCTTC. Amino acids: CASSNTRNNEQFF.

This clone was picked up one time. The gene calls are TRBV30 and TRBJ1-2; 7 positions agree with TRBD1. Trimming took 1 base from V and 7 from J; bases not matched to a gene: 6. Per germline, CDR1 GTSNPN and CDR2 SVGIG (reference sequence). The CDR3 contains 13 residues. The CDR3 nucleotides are TGTGCCTGGAGTGCCCTTTACAGGGGTGGCTACACCTTC. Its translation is CAWSALYRGGYTF. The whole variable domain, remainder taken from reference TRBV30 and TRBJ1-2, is SQTIHQWPATLVQPVGSPLSLECTVEGTSNPNLYWYRQAAGRGLQLLFYSVGIGQISSEVPQNLSASRPQDRQFILSSKKLLLSDSGFYLCAWSALYRGGYTFGSGTRLTVV.

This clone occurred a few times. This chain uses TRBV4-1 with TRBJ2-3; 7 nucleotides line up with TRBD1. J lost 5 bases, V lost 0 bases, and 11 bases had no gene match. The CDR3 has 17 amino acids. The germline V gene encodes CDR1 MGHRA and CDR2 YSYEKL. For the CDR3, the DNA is TGCGCCAGCAGCCAAGAACCCAGGGGGAGATCTAAAGATACGCAGTATTTT. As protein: CASSQEPRGRSKDTQYF.

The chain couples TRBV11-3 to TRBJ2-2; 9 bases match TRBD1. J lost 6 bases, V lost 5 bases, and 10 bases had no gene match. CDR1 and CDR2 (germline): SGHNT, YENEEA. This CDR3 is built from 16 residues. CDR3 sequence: CASSLGGQGGAGELFF. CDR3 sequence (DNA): TGTGCCAGCAGCCTCGGGGGACAGGGAGGCGCCGGGGAGCTGTTTTTT.

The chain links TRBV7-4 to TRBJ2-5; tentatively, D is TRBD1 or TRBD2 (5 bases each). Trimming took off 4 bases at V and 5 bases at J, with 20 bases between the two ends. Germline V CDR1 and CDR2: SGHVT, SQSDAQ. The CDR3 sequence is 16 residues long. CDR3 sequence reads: CASSSGRHFVGETQYF. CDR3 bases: TGTGCCAGCAGCTCGGGACGGCACTTTGTGGGGGAGACCCAGTACTTC.

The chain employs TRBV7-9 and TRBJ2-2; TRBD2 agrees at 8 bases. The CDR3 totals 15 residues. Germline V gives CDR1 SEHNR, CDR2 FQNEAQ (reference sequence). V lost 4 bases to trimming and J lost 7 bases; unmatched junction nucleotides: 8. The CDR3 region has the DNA TGTGCCAGCAGCTCAGACGGGGGGGCCGGCGGGGAGCTGTTTTTT. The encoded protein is CASSSDGGAGGELFF.

The CDR3 is CASNGVHNQPQHF. The CDR3, as DNA: TGTGCCAGCAACGGGGTACACAATCAGCCCCAGCATTTT. The chain carries TRBV28 and TRBJ1-5; no firm D call. The CDR3 totals 13 residues. Germline assignment: CDR1 MDHEN and CDR2 SYDVKM. Trimming stripped 7 bases from V and 3 bases from J, with 10 bases between.

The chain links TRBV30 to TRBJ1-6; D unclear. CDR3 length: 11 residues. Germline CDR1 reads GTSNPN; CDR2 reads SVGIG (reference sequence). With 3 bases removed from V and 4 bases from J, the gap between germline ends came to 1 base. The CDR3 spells CAWRYNSPLHF. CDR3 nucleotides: TGTGCCTGGAGGTATAATTCACCCCTCCACTTT.

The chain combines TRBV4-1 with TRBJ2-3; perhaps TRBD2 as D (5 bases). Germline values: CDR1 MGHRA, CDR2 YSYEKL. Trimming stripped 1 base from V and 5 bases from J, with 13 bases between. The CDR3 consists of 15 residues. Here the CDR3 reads CASSQGELVVDTQYF. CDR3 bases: TGCGCCAGCAGCCAAGGGGAACTAGTAGTAGATACGCAGTATTTT.

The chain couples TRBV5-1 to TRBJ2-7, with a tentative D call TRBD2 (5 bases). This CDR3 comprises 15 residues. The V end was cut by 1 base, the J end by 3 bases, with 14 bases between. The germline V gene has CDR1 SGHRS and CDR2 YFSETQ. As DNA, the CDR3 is TGCGCCAGCAGCTTGCGGGAAAGCAAGCTCTACGAGCAGTACTTC. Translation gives CASSLRESKLYEQYF.

CDR3 amino acids: CASSLSSGFSGNTIYF. In DNA, the CDR3 is TGTGCCAGCAGTTTATCCTCGGGTTTCTCTGGAAACACCATATATTTT. The rearrangement joins TRBV28 to TRBJ1-3; D gene unclear. The CDR3 extends over 16 amino acids. The germline V and J ends were trimmed by 1 base and 0 bases, with 10 bases remaining between them. Germline-derived CDR1 and CDR2 are MDHEN and SYDVKM.

CDR3 nucleotide sequence: TGTGCCTGGTCCCTAGCGGGGGGGAGGAATGAGCAGTTCTTC. This codes for CAWSLAGGRNEQFF. V and J are TRBV30 and TRBJ2-1; 12 positions agree with TRBD2. CDR3 length: 14 residues. Germline CDR1 GTSNPN, CDR2 SVGIG (reference sequence). Trimming took 5 bases from V and 7 from J; bases not matched to a gene: 6. The whole variable domain, filled in from reference TRBV30 and TRBJ2-1, reads SQTIHQWPATLVQPVGSPLSLECTVEGTSNPNLYWYRQAAGRGLQLLFYSVGIGQISSEVPQNLSASRPQDRQFILSSKKLLLSDSGFYLCAWSLAGGRNEQFFGPGTRLTVL.

The CDR3 sequence is CASSKRGGGEQYF. The DNA for the CDR3 is TGCGCCAGCAGTAAGAGAGGGGGAGGCGAGCAGTACTTC. This rearrangement joins TRBV10-2 to TRBJ2-7, with D possibly being TRBD1 or TRBD2 (6 bases each). This CDR3 has 13 residues. Trimming removed 5 bases from V and 6 bases from J, with 14 bases in between. Germline V gene sequence: CDR1 WSHSY, CDR2 SAAADI.

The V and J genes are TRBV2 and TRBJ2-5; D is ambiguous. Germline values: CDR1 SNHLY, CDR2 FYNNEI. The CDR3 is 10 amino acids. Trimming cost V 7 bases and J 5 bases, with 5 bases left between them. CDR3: CASTAETQYF. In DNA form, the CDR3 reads TGTGCCAGCACCGCTGAGACCCAGTACTTC.

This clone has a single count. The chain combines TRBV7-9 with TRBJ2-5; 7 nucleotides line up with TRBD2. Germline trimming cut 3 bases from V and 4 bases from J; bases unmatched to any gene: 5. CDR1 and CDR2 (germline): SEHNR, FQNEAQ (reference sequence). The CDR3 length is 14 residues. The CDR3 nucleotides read TGTGCCAGCAGCTTCATGACTAGCCGAGAGACCCAGTACTTC. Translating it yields CASSFMTSRETQYF.

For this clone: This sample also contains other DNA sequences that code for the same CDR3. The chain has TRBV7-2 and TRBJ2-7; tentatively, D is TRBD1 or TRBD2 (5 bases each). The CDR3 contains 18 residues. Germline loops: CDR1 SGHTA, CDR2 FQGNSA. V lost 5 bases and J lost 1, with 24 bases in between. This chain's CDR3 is CASSQYRPGRRISYEQYF. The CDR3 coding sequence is TGTGCCAGCAGCCAGTACCGTCCGGGACGTCGGATTTCCTACGAGCAGTACTTC.

The CDR3 region is CASSLLNIGAEAFF. CDR3 bases: TGTGCCAGCAGCTTATTAAACATTGGCGCTGAAGCTTTCTTT. V and J are TRBV7-9 and TRBJ1-1; unclear D gene. Germline V lookup: CDR1 SEHNR, CDR2 FQNEAQ (reference sequence). Trimming shortened V by 2 bases and J by 6 bases, and 13 bases separated the two germline ends. This CDR3 has 14 residues.